This T cell receptor beta chain was identified in a study of blood T cell repertoires in COVID-19. The overall study: In each case, the material was cDNA or gDNA derived from T cells, B-cell-depleted T cells, or PBMCs.

TCRdb's copy holds only in-frame clones and misses some; the assay was immunoSEQ multiplex PCR. The data contain roughly 130,000 clones, approximately 80% of them singletons. The receptor was derived from a man in his 70s with acute or convalescent COVID-19. Sequenced: peripheral blood.

The DNA for the CDR3 is TGTGCCAGCAGGGTAGCGGGGGGGAGCACAGATACGCAGTATTTT. This encodes CASRVAGGSTDTQYF. The chain joins TRBV2 to TRBJ2-3; 11 nucleotides line up with TRBD2. From germline, CDR1 is SNHLY and CDR2 FYNNEI. This CDR3 spans 15 amino acids. The ends lost 6 bases at V and 0 bases at J; junction bases unmatched: 2.